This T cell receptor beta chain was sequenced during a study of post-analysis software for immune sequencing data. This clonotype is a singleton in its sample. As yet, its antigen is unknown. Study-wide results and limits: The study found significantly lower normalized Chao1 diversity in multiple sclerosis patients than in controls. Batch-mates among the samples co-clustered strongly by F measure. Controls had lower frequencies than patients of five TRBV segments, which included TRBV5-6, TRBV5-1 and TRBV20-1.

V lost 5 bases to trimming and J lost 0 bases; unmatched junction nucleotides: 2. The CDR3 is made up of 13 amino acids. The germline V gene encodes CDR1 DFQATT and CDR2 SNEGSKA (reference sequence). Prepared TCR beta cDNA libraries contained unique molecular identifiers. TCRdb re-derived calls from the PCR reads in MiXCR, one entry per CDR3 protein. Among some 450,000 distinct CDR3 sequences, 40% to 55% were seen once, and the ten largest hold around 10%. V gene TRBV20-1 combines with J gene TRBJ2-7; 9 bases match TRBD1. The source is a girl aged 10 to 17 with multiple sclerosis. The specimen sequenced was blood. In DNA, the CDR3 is TGCAGTGCTGGGGACAGGGCCTCCTACGAGCAGTACTTC. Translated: CSAGDRASYEQYF.